This TCR beta chain was observed in a study of blood T cell repertoires in COVID-19. In the original analysis: Estimation of nucleated cell counts relied on the amplification of reference gene primers. TCRdb's copy holds only in-frame clones and misses some; the assay was immunoSEQ multiplex PCR. V, J and clone size are those of that table, while D and trimming were read from the DNA. In the table there are around 250,000 clones, roughly 80% of which are singletons. Germline V gives CDR1 SGHTS, CDR2 YDEGEE. The CDR3 is 14 amino acids. After removal of 6 bases from V and 4 bases from J, the junction contained 5 bases not matched to a gene.

The sequenced sample was PBMCs or T cells enriched from blood (not recorded which). The gene calls are TRBV5-8 and TRBJ1-4; 8 bases fit TRBD1. The TCR comes from a man aged 35 to 55 who had been exposed to COVID-19. The CDR3 loop is CASTEGQVNEKLFF. The CDR3 nucleotides read TGTGCCAGCACCGAGGGACAGGTTAATGAAAAACTGTTTTTT.